This TCR beta chain was identified during a study of a mutant IDH1 vaccine in newly diagnosed glioma. Study at large: Radiotherapy alone preceded vaccination by 4-6 weeks; alternatively, vaccination started with temozolomide cycles. Most had both radiotherapy and temozolomide beforehand; others had only one. Findings and limits, study-wide: In about 94% of patients, immune responses induced by the vaccine occurred.

As for this clone: Its antigen is unknown.

As to time point: week 11, during vaccination. Each dose of the vaccine consisted of 300 ug of mutant IDH1 20-mer peptide, with topical imiquimod. Astrocytomas that were new, WHO grade 3 or 4, IDH1-mutant and ATRX-lost were present in the donors. The ends were cut back, 3 bases at V and 5 bases at J, with 26 bases in the middle. Germline V gene lookup returns CDR1 SGHVS and CDR2 FQNEAQ. The CDR3 has 19 amino acids. This table comes from immunoSEQ multiplex PCR, and its TCRdb copy is limited to in-frame clones, with some not included. The data show over 55,000 clones, approximately 80% seen once. V usage is TRBV7-8 and J usage is TRBJ2-1; D could derive from TRBD1 or TRBD2 (6 bases each). The input for sequencing was PBMCs, taken from a glioma patient whose treatment included an IDH1 peptide vaccine. The sequence derives from a man aged 25 to 40 with glioma. The CDR3 DNA reads TGTGCCAGCAGCTTTCTGGGGGGCGGGGAACTAGTGTGGGACAATGAGCAGTTCTTC. Its translation is CASSFLGGGELVWDNEQFF.